The clone carrying this TCR beta chain was observed at least ten times. Its antigen is still unknown. The CDR3 spans 15 residues. Germline assignment: CDR1 DFQATT and CDR2 SNEGSKA (reference sequence). V was pared by 3 bases and J by 4 bases, with 6 bases of the junction left unmatched. This entry belongs to a study of spatial heterogeneity in lung cancer. Stated time point: sample taken at primary tumor resection. Whole RNA obtained from tumor, nontumor lung or frozen PBMC underwent sequencing without sorting. Study-wide points: Ubiquitous expanded tumor TCRs showed up in blood more at resection than follow-up.

Every TCR cDNA molecule bore its own unique molecular identifier. Each CDR3 protein is one row after TCRdb ran MiXCR on the 5' RACE reads. The data show 9,100 or so distinct CDR3 sequences, approximately 7.8% seen once. This TCR was sampled from a female donor with early-stage non-small cell lung cancer. Sample: PBMCs, taken at surgery. This chain joins TRBV20-1 and TRBJ2-2, with 9 bases fitting TRBD2. CDR3 coding DNA: TGCAGTGCTAGTATTATAGCGGGAGTCACCGGGGAGCTGTTTTTT. This encodes CSASIIAGVTGELFF.